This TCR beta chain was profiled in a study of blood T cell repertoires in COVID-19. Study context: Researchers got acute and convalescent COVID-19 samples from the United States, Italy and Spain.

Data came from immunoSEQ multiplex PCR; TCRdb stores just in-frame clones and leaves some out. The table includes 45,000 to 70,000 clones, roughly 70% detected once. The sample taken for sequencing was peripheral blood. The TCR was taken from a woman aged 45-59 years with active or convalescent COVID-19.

The DNA for the CDR3 is TGTGCCAGCAGCGTAGGAGGGTCGGGGGGGCCCCTTTATGGCTACACCTTC. It translates to CASSVGGSGGPLYGYTF. This rearrangement joins TRBV9 to TRBJ1-2, with TRBD1 as a possible D gene (6 bases). Germline CDR1 is SGDLS and CDR2 is YYNGEE. The V and J ends lost 0 bases and 5 bases respectively, with 20 bases between them. The CDR3 consists of 17 residues.